Shown below are 30 T cell receptor beta chains from a single sample sequenced in a study of shared clonotypes between healthy human individuals. Assay used: immunoSEQ multiplex PCR; TCRdb lists only in-frame clones, some missing. The table records 2 million to 2.5 million clones, 92% of them present only once. The specimen was naive CD4+ T cells from PBMCs. The subset is: CD45RA+ positively selected. These TCRs come from a man aged 18 to 29 in good health. Some clones in this sample may be carry-over from other donors' samples.

The V call is TRBV5-1, the J call TRBJ2-2; 12 bases are a match to TRBD2. The junction had 6 bases not matched to a gene; V was cut back by 4 bases and J by 5 bases. Germline V gene lookup returns CDR1 SGHRS and CDR2 YFSETQ. The CDR3 runs 16 residues. CDR3 coding DNA: TGCGCCAGCAGCCCGACTAGCGGGAGAAGAACCGGGGAGCTGTTTTTT. Translation gives CASSPTSGRRTGELFF.

The J gene is TRBJ1-1, the V gene TRBV5-1, with D perhaps matching TRBD1 (6 bases). The CDR3 is 15 residues long. The V gene's germline CDR1 is SGHRS and CDR2 YFSETQ. With 3 bases removed from V and 4 bases from J, the gap between germline ends came to 16 bases. Here the CDR3 DNA reads TGCGCCAGCAGCTACGTCGGGACACCCTCCACTGAAGCTTTCTTT. It translates to CASSYVGTPSTEAFF.

The rearrangement links TRBV10-3 to TRBJ2-5; possible D gene TRBD1, 5 bases. Germline CDR1 is ENHRY and CDR2 is SYGVKD. V was trimmed by 7 bases and J by 4 bases, leaving 10 bases between them. The CDR3 has 12 amino acids. The CDR3: CAIKPQGETQYF. The CDR3, as DNA: TGTGCCATCAAACCCCAGGGAGAGACCCAGTACTTC.

The table lists this clone with a few counts. The chain combines TRBV4-1 with TRBJ1-1, with a possible D match to TRBD1 (5 bases). From germline, CDR1 is MGHRA and CDR2 YSYEKL. The CDR3 is made up of 15 amino acids. Trimming left V 3 bases short and J 3 bases short, with 14 bases between. The CDR3 loop is CASSQTDQGDTEAFF. CDR3 sequence (DNA): TGCGCCAGCAGCCAGACCGATCAAGGGGACACTGAAGCTTTCTTT.

The chain couples TRBV7-2 to TRBJ1-2; D might be TRBD1 (5 bases). Trimming pared 5 bases from V and 8 bases from J, leaving 15 bases between. Germline V CDR1 and CDR2: SGHTA, FQGNSA. The CDR3 has 13 amino acids. The CDR3 sequence: CASSHGGGNGYTF. As DNA, the CDR3 is TGTGCCAGCAGCCATGGGGGTGGTAACGGCTACACCTTC.

A remark on this clone: The same CDR3 can be traced to other DNA sequences in this sample. The chain is built from TRBV29-1 and TRBJ1-2; D ambiguous. The germline V gene encodes CDR1 SQVTM and CDR2 ANQGSEA. The length of the CDR3 is 11 residues. The V and J ends lost 3 bases and 7 bases respectively, with 9 bases between them. The DNA of the CDR3 is TGCAGCGTTGATCTGCGCGGTGGCTACACCTTC. Translated, it gives CSVDLRGGYTF.

The chain recombines TRBV4-1 with TRBJ2-7; D gene ambiguous. The CDR3 extends over 17 amino acids. CDR1 is MGHRA and CDR2 is YSYEKL in the germline V gene. V shed 0 bases and J shed 4 bases, with 19 bases lying between them. In DNA, the CDR3 is TGCGCCAGCAGCCAAGAGAGTGGACCCACGACTTATTACGAGCAGTACTTC. Translation gives CASSQESGPTTYYEQYF.

This clone was observed a single time. The V gene is TRBV18, the J gene TRBJ2-5; TRBD1 matches at 7 bases. From germline, CDR1 is KGHSH and CDR2 LQKENI. The CDR3 has 13 amino acids. V lost 4 bases to trimming and J lost 6 bases; unmatched junction nucleotides: 5. CDR3 loop: CASSLDRRQTQYF. The CDR3 DNA follows: TGTGCCAGCTCACTGGACAGGAGGCAGACCCAGTACTTC.

Worth noting for this clone: This sample includes further DNA sequences coding for the same CDR3. The chain links TRBV7-9 to TRBJ2-3, with D perhaps TRBD1 (5 bases). The CDR3 extends over 13 amino acids. CDR1 SEHNR and CDR2 FQNEAQ come from the germline V gene (reference sequence). The V gene lost 2 bases and the J gene lost 4 bases, with 7 bases spanning the gap. The CDR3 loop reads CASSLTGPDTQYF. The CDR3 DNA follows: TGTGCCAGCAGCTTAACAGGCCCAGATACGCAGTATTTT. The full variable domain, its missing parts supplied by reference TRBV7-9 and TRBJ2-3, is DTGVSQNPRHKITKRGQNVTFRCDPISEHNRLYWYRQTLGQGPEFLTYFQNEAQLEKSRLLSDRFSAERPKGSFSTLEIQRTEQGDSAMYLCASSLTGPDTQYFGPGTRLTVL.

V gene TRBV20-1 combines with J gene TRBJ2-5; D is uncertain. Germline CDR1 DFQATT, CDR2 SNEGSKA (reference sequence). The CDR3 sequence is 11 residues long. The CDR3 DNA is TGCACCAGCCAGCCATCAGAGACCCAGTACTTC. Protein product: CTSQPSETQYF.

V usage is TRBV29-1 and J usage is TRBJ2-7; D might be TRBD2 (5 bases). V lost 6 bases and J lost 5, with 17 bases in between. From germline, CDR1 is SQVTM and CDR2 ANQGSEA. This CDR3 comprises 13 residues. CDR3 loop: CSVGLRFGDEQYF. The CDR3 nucleotides read TGCAGCGTCGGACTGCGTTTTGGCGACGAGCAGTACTTC.

The chain couples TRBV15 to TRBJ2-7; D tentatively reads TRBD1 or TRBD2 (5 bases each). Germline lookup yields CDR1 LNHNV and CDR2 YYDKDF (reference sequence). The ends were cut back, 4 bases at V and 3 bases at J, with 13 bases in the middle. The CDR3 totals 14 residues. The chain's CDR3 is CATSTPGALYEQYF. The DNA of the CDR3 is TGTGCCACCAGCACGCCCGGGGCCCTCTACGAGCAGTACTTC.

This sequence joins TRBV4-1 and TRBJ2-3, with 7 bases lining up with TRBD2. The CDR3 is made up of 16 amino acids. Germline V gene sequence: CDR1 MGHRA, CDR2 YSYEKL. The V gene end was trimmed by 4 bases and the J gene end by 0 bases; junction bases not matched to a gene: 7. The DNA of the CDR3 is TGCGCCAGCAGCCGCCCTAGCGGACTTAGCACAGATACGCAGTATTTT. As protein: CASSRPSGLSTDTQYF.

This chain links TRBV4-1 with TRBJ2-5; D unresolved. Germline lookup yields CDR1 MGHRA and CDR2 YSYEKL. This CDR3 is 13 amino acids long. V was cut by 2 bases and J by 2 bases, with 6 bases left in between. CDR3 residues: CASSQWVQETQYF. In DNA form, the CDR3 reads TGCGCCAGCAGCCAATGGGTTCAAGAGACCCAGTACTTC.

The chain recombines TRBV27 with TRBJ2-6; tentatively, D is TRBD1 (6 bases). This CDR3 has 18 residues. Germline-derived CDR1 and CDR2 are MNHEY and SMNVEV (reference sequence). V lost 2 bases, J lost 0 bases, and 14 bases lay in between. Written as DNA, the CDR3 is TGTGCCAGCAGTTTAAGGGGGACACGCGACTCTGGGGCCAACGTCCTGACTTTC. It specifies CASSLRGTRDSGANVLTF.

The chain carries TRBV5-1 and TRBJ1-5; 8 nucleotides match TRBD1. CDR1 is SGHRS, CDR2 YFSETQ, per germline. The CDR3 is 14 residues long. The V and J ends lost 3 bases and 5 bases, in that order; junction bases with no gene match: 4. CDR3 bases: TGCGCCAGCAGCTGGACAGGGATGGATCAGCCCCAGCATTTT. Translation: CASSWTGMDQPQHF.

For this clone: This same CDR3 is encoded by further DNA sequences in the sample. The J gene is TRBJ2-2, the V gene TRBV7-2, with D uncertain. The CDR3 has 15 amino acids. The germline V gene has CDR1 SGHTA and CDR2 FQGNSA. With 2 bases removed from V and 1 base from J, the gap between germline ends came to 8 bases. The CDR3 reads CASSLSGRNTGELFF. The CDR3 DNA reads as TGTGCCAGCAGCTTATCGGGCAGGAACACCGGGGAGCTGTTTTTT. The variable domain in full, with the rest retrieved from reference TRBV7-2 and TRBJ2-2, is GAGVSQSPSNKVTEKGKDVELRCDPISGHTALYWYRQSLGQGLEFLIYFQGNSAPDKSGLPSDRFSAERTGGSVSTLTIQRTQQEDSAVYLCASSLSGRNTGELFFGEGSRLTVL.

The V call is TRBV2, the J call TRBJ1-5, with a weak D call TRBD1 (5 bases). V lost 4 bases and J lost 5, with 15 bases in between. CDR1 and CDR2 (germline): SNHLY, FYNNEI. This CDR3 contains 15 residues. Here the CDR3 reads CASSVISQGYQPQHF. DNA of the CDR3: TGTGCCAGCAGTGTTATTAGCCAGGGATATCAGCCCCAGCATTTT.

The genes are TRBV4-3 and TRBJ2-1; D remains ambiguous. The ends were cut back, 3 bases at V and 5 bases at J, with 8 bases in the middle. Germline V gene data show CDR1 as LGHNA and CDR2 as YSLEER. The CDR3 runs to 13 residues. As DNA, the CDR3 is TGCGCCAGCAGCCAGCGGCCGGACAATGAGCAGTTCTTC. Translating it yields CASSQRPDNEQFF.

CDR3 coding DNA: TGCGCCAGCAGCTTGGAGGTTGCAGACACAGATACGCAGTATTTT. Translation: CASSLEVADTDTQYF. The J gene is TRBJ2-3, the V gene TRBV5-1; D remains ambiguous. Germline CDR1 reads SGHRS; CDR2 reads YFSETQ. V was cut by 0 bases and J by 2 bases, with 10 bases left in between. This CDR3 is 15 amino acids long.

The chain has TRBV19 and TRBJ1-4, with 7 bases aligning to TRBD1. J lost 8 bases, V lost 6 bases, and 6 bases had no gene match. This CDR3 comprises 13 residues. CDR1 is LNHDA, CDR2 SQIVND, per germline (reference sequence). This CDR3 reads CASSHRGGEKLFF. The CDR3 region has the DNA TGTGCCAGTAGCCACAGGGGTGGGGAAAAACTGTTTTTT.

The chain links TRBV10-3 to TRBJ2-1; D is unclear. The CDR3 is made up of 15 amino acids. The V and J ends lost 7 bases and 4 bases respectively, with 17 bases between them. Germline CDR1 is ENHRY and CDR2 is SYGVKD. Here the CDR3 DNA reads TGTGCCATCACCCATGGTAAAAGTGGGTACAATGAGCAGTTCTTC. Protein sequence: CAITHGKSGYNEQFF.

This rearrangement joins TRBV6-5 to TRBJ2-7, with D perhaps TRBD1 (5 bases). Trimming took off 7 bases at V and 7 bases at J, with 20 bases between the two ends. CDR1 MNHEY and CDR2 SVGAGI come from the germline V gene. The CDR3 length is 14 residues. The CDR3 sequence is CASTAQGQVREQYF. CDR3 bases: TGTGCCAGCACCGCGCAGGGTCAAGTAAGGGAGCAGTACTTC.

The chain joins TRBV10-3 to TRBJ1-4; no clear D gene. The CDR3 spans 13 residues. V lost 6 bases and J lost 0, with 5 bases in between. Germline V gives CDR1 ENHRY, CDR2 SYGVKD. CDR3 in DNA: TGTGCCATCAGCAGAGCAACTAATGAAAAACTGTTTTTT. Protein: CAISRATNEKLFF.

The chain joins TRBV4-2 to TRBJ1-2; no clear D. With 0 bases removed from V and 2 bases from J, the gap between germline ends came to 10 bases. CDR1 is LGHNA, CDR2 YNFKEQ, per germline. The CDR3 runs to 15 residues. CDR3 amino acids: CASSQESTSNYGYTF. CDR3 DNA: TGTGCCAGCAGCCAAGAATCAACCAGCAACTATGGCTACACCTTC.

The J gene is TRBJ2-1, the V gene TRBV5-1; D might be TRBD2 (6 bases). The CDR3 covers 13 residues. V was pared by 4 bases and J by 9 bases, with 14 bases between. Germline assignment: CDR1 SGHRS and CDR2 YFSETQ. The CDR3 sequence: CASSQTSLTEQFF. For the CDR3, the DNA is TGCGCCAGCAGCCAGACTAGTTTGACTGAGCAGTTCTTC. The variable domain in full, with the rest retrieved from reference TRBV5-1 and TRBJ2-1, is KAGVTQTPRYLIKTRGQQVTLSCSPISGHRSVSWYQQTPGQGLQFLFEYFSETQRNKGNFPGRFSGRQFSNSRSEMNVSTLELGDSALYLCASSQTSLTEQFFGPGTRLTVL.

This clone was recorded once. This chain joins TRBV5-4 and TRBJ1-4; 9 bases match TRBD1. There are 15 residues in the CDR3. The germline gives CDR1 SGHNT, CDR2 YYREEE (reference sequence). V lost 3 bases, J lost 3 bases, and 3 bases stayed unmatched. Here the CDR3 reads CASSSWDRANEKLFF. CDR3 nucleotide sequence: TGTGCCAGCAGCTCTTGGGACAGGGCTAATGAAAAACTGTTTTTT.

The chain uses TRBV11-2 and TRBJ2-1, with a weak D call TRBD2 (5 bases). This CDR3 spans 14 amino acids. V was pared by 5 bases and J by 7 bases, with 15 bases between. Per the germline V gene, CDR1 is SGHAT and CDR2 is FQNNGV. The CDR3 region has the DNA TGTGCCAGCAGCCTCCTAGCTCCTGGTAATGAGCAGTTCTTC. It specifies CASSLLAPGNEQFF.

This chain joins TRBV28 and TRBJ1-5, with a weak D call TRBD1 (6 bases). The CDR3 is 14 amino acids. V was pared by 8 bases and J by 6 bases, with 17 bases between. Germline loops: CDR1 MDHEN, CDR2 SYDVKM. CDR3 loop: CASPGMAGAQPQHF. The CDR3 DNA reads TGTGCCAGCCCTGGGATGGCAGGGGCTCAGCCCCAGCATTTT.

The J gene is TRBJ1-2, the V gene TRBV7-2, with 11 nucleotides matching TRBD1. From germline, CDR1 is SGHTA and CDR2 FQGNSA. This CDR3 contains 15 residues. V shed 3 bases, J shed 12 bases, and the junction held 12 bases outside the gene matches. The CDR3: CASSLALGQGAGNTF. CDR3 in DNA: TGTGCCAGCAGCTTGGCCCTAGGACAGGGGGCAGGGAACACCTTC.